This T cell receptor (beta chain) was found in a study of blood T cell repertoires in COVID-19. Study-level information: T cells, B-cell-depleted T cells, or PBMCs supplied cDNA or gDNA.

Per the original data handling: Reference gene primers were amplified, and this amplification served to estimate nucleated cell counts. TCRdb's copy holds only in-frame clones and misses some; the assay was immunoSEQ multiplex PCR. Clone size and V and J calls were adopted from that table, with D and trimming inferred from the DNA. Of 100,000 to 150,000 clones listed, over 75% are singletons. After removal of 6 bases from V and 3 bases from J, the junction contained 7 bases not matched to a gene. CDR1 and CDR2 (germline): SNHLY, FYNNEI. The CDR3 is 15 residues long. The chain joins TRBV2 to TRBJ1-4; 7 nucleotides agree with TRBD1. The origin of this receptor is an elderly woman with acute or convalescent COVID-19. The material sequenced was peripheral blood. The DNA for the CDR3 is TGTGCCAGCAGGAACAGGGGTAGGGCTAATGAAAAACTGTTTTTT. As protein: CASRNRGRANEKLFF. The full variable domain, rest sourced from reference TRBV2 and TRBJ1-4, is EPEVTQTPSHQVTQMGQEVILRCVPISNHLYFYWYRQILGQKVEFLVSFYNNEISEKSEIFDDQFSVERPDGSNFTLKIRSTKLEDSAMYFCASRNRGRANEKLFFGSGTQLSVL.